This TCR beta chain was observed in a study of radiation and T cells in renal cell carcinoma. As to time point: baseline pretreatment blood. Regarding treatment: 15 Gy SBRT to primary tumor, nephrectomy 4 weeks later. Generated by immunoSEQ multiplex PCR, the TCRdb table keeps only in-frame clones and is missing some. The sample holds over 85,000 clones, approximately 80% seen once. V shed 3 bases and J 0 bases; nucleotides not matched to a gene: 7. Germline-derived CDR1 and CDR2 are MGHDK and SYGVNS. CDR3 length equals 16 residues. The material was blood, obtained from a patient whose treatment included radiotherapy and nephrectomy. V and J are TRBV25-1 and TRBJ1-2; 7 positions match TRBD1. The clonotype was recovered from a man aged 55 to 70 with renal cell carcinoma. CDR3: CASSDDRVRSNYGYTF. The CDR3 DNA sequence: TGTGCCAGCAGTGACGACAGGGTACGTTCTAACTATGGCTACACCTTC.